The 32 T cell receptor beta chains presented below share a single source sample, sequenced in a study of T-cell reconstitution after alpha-beta-depleted transplantation in children (dated by TCRdb to 2016 to 2018). The library came from PCR. Sequencing was performed on an Illumina HiSeq 2500. TCR library preparation used molecular barcoding, with unique molecular identifiers applied to normalize quantification of the TCRbeta repertoire. The raw public reads went through TCRdb reprocessing: fastp at Q25, MiXCR clone calling, in-frame beta chains kept. Each record represents a unique CDR3 protein, reported with the most common genes and DNA among its rows. The table for this sample lists a few hundred thousand distinct CDR3 sequences; roughly 13% of them were counted only once. The ten biggest clones cover over 2% of the sample. The treatment or condition label of this sample denotes: allogeneic hematopoietic cell transplantation with graft depleted of TCRalphabeta T cells and CD19 B cells.

The starting material was PBMCs, mostly from graft donor cells, obtained 360 days after TCRalphabeta/CD19-depleted stem cell transplant. The receptors were sampled from a male patient aged 5 to 17 who had a stem cell transplant for acute myeloid leukemia, so the T cells may come from the graft donor.

In its sample, this clonotype was seen many times. The chain uses TRBV12-3 or TRBV12-4 and TRBJ2-1; 7 nucleotides match TRBD1. The CDR3 is made up of 16 amino acids. Unmatched junction bases numbered 12, after V lost 6 bases and J lost 4 bases. CDR3 in DNA: TGTGCCAGCAGCTATGCCGGGACAGCTGGATACAATGAGCAGTTCTTC. Its translation: CASSYAGTAGYNEQFF.

This rearrangement joins TRBV2 to TRBJ2-5, with D perhaps matching TRBD2 (6 bases). Trimming removed 7 bases at V and 1 base at J, with 13 bases between. The germline CDR1 and CDR2 sequences are SNHLY and FYNNEI. The CDR3 covers 14 residues. CDR3 bases: TGTGCCAGCACGGCTAGCGCCGCCCAAGAGACCCAGTACTTC. Translated, it gives CASTASAAQETQYF.

The V gene is TRBV14, the J gene TRBJ2-7; 7 positions match TRBD2. This CDR3 comprises 16 residues. CDR1 and CDR2 (germline): SGHDN, FVKESK. With 4 bases clipped from V and 0 bases from J, the junction kept 9 bases outside the gene matches. For the CDR3, the DNA is TGTGCCAGCAGCCTAGGGCCCGGGAGGCCCTCCTACGAGCAGTACTTC. It codes for CASSLGPGRPSYEQYF.

This clonotype was observed many times. The J gene is TRBJ1-2, the V gene TRBV28; the D is unclear. The germline V and J ends were trimmed by 5 bases and 11 bases, with 12 bases remaining between them. Germline V gene sequence: CDR1 MDHEN, CDR2 SYDVKM. This CDR3 comprises 11 residues. This CDR3 is CASSPPPGYTF. The CDR3 bases are TGTGCCAGCAGTCCTCCCCCCGGGTACACCTTC.

This chain joins TRBV5-1 and TRBJ2-2, with D possibly being TRBD1 (6 bases). CDR1 and CDR2 (germline): SGHRS, YFSETQ. The CDR3 is made up of 13 amino acids. The V end lost 0 bases, the J end lost 10 bases, and 10 bases lay between the germline ends. This CDR3 is CASSLGPGEELFF. In nucleotides, the CDR3 is TGCGCCAGCAGCTTGGGGCCAGGGGAGGAGCTGTTTTTT.

The chain links TRBV7-8 to TRBJ2-3; 15 nucleotides agree with TRBD2. Germline V CDR1 and CDR2: SGHVS, FQNEAQ. CDR3 length equals 19 residues. The junction had 6 bases not matched to a gene; V was cut back by 2 bases and J by 0 bases. CDR3 sequence reads: CASSLLGLAGGPSTDTQYF. For the CDR3, the DNA is TGTGCCAGCAGCTTATTAGGACTAGCGGGAGGGCCTAGCACAGATACGCAGTATTTT.

V usage is TRBV5-1 and J usage is TRBJ2-1, with TRBD2 matching 7 bases. Trimming at V came to 0 bases and at J to 7 bases, leaving 7 bases not matched to a gene. Germline V gene sequence: CDR1 SGHRS, CDR2 YFSETQ. This CDR3 region has 15 residues. CDR3: CASSLGAGAPNEQFF. CDR3 DNA sequence: TGCGCCAGCAGCTTGGGGGCGGGAGCACCGAATGAGCAGTTCTTC.

This chain connects TRBV3-1 to TRBJ2-6; D perhaps matches TRBD2 (5 bases). The CDR3 has 15 residues. The ends were cut back, 3 bases at V and 0 bases at J, with 6 bases in the middle. Germline CDR1 reads LGHDT; CDR2 reads YNNKEL (reference sequence). The CDR3 DNA sequence: TGTGCCAGCAGCCATACTAGCTCTGGGGCCAACGTCCTGACTTTC. Translated, it gives CASSHTSSGANVLTF. Full variable domain (remainder filled in from reference TRBV3-1 and TRBJ2-6): DTAVSQTPKYLVTQMGNDKSIKCEQNLGHDTMYWYKQDSKKFLKIMFSYNNKELIINETVPNRFSPKSPDKAHLNLHINSLELGDSAVYFCASSHTSSGANVLTFGAGSRLTVL.

This clonotype occurred many times. The chain has TRBV7-3 and TRBJ2-3, with TRBD1 matching 9 bases. Germline V gene lookup returns CDR1 SGHTA and CDR2 FQGTGA. This CDR3 is built from 14 residues. Trimming removed 4 bases from V and 1 base from J; junction bases left unmatched: 0. The DNA of the CDR3 is TGTGCCAGCAGCTGGACAGGGGGCACAGATACGCAGTATTTT. It is translated as CASSWTGGTDTQYF.

V is TRBV20-1 and J is TRBJ2-7, with 10 bases lining up with TRBD2. The CDR3 is 17 amino acids. CDR1 is DFQATT, CDR2 SNEGSKA, per germline (reference sequence). The J segment lost 0 bases and the V segment lost 2 bases, leaving 10 bases of the junction unmatched. CDR3 sequence reads: CSARSRTSGFSSYEQYF. DNA for the CDR3: TGCAGTGCTAGATCCAGGACTAGCGGTTTTTCCTCCTACGAGCAGTACTTC.

There are many counts of this clonotype. The chain is built from TRBV7-3 and TRBJ2-2, with D tentatively TRBD1 (6 bases). Germline CDR1 reads SGHTA; CDR2 reads FQGTGA. Trimming took 4 bases from V and 2 from J, leaving 11 bases between them. The CDR3 consists of 15 residues. CDR3 sequence (DNA): TGTGCCAGCAGCTCAACCGGGACAAACACCGGGGAGCTGTTTTTT. The encoded protein is CASSSTGTNTGELFF.

This clonotype was counted between two and nine times. The chain is built from TRBV5-6 and TRBJ2-6, with unresolved D. This CDR3 has 16 amino acids. Germline V gives CDR1 SGHDT, CDR2 YYEEEE. V gave up 3 bases and J gave up 0 bases, with 10 bases separating them. CDR3 protein: CASSSKFLSGANVLTF. The CDR3 DNA is TGTGCCAGCAGCTCTAAATTTCTCTCTGGGGCCAACGTCCTGACTTTC.

This clonotype turned up a few times. The chain carries TRBV6-5 and TRBJ2-3; the match to TRBD2 covers 7 bases. CDR3 length equals 17 residues. In germline, CDR1 is MNHEY, CDR2 SVGAGI. J was trimmed by 1 base and V by 2 bases; bases with no gene match: 9. DNA of the CDR3: TGTGCCAGCAGTTACACGACCGTACTAGCGCGCACAGATACGCAGTATTTT. Translated, it gives CASSYTTVLARTDTQYF.

In this sample, this clonotype turned up many times. The rearrangement uses TRBV12-3 or TRBV12-4 and TRBJ2-1, with 11 nucleotides matching TRBD2. V shed 7 bases, J shed 4 bases, and the junction held 9 bases outside the gene matches. There are 16 residues in the CDR3. The CDR3 DNA is TGTGCCAGCATCTCTCCAGGACTAGCGGGTTACAATGAGCAGTTCTTC. Translation gives CASISPGLAGYNEQFF.

This clonotype was found many times. The chain couples TRBV28 to TRBJ2-7; D might be TRBD1 or TRBD2, each matching 5 bases. Trimming took off 6 bases at V and 11 bases at J, with 23 bases between the two ends. The CDR3 contains 14 residues. Germline loops: CDR1 MDHEN, CDR2 SYDVKM. Here the CDR3 reads CASSVGVGGTREYF. In DNA, the CDR3 is TGTGCCAGCAGCGTAGGGGTTGGGGGTACACGGGAGTACTTC. The complete variable domain, with remaining parts taken from reference TRBV28 and TRBJ2-7, reads DVKVTQSSRYLVKRTGEKVFLECVQDMDHENMFWYRQDPGLGLRLIYFSYDVKMKEKGDIPEGYSVSREKKERFSLILESASTNQTSMYLCASSVGVGGTREYFGPGTRLTVT.

At least ten counts were recorded for this clonotype. The V and J genes are TRBV4-1 and TRBJ1-1; D uncertain. The CDR3 has 18 residues. The germline V gene has CDR1 MGHRA and CDR2 YSYEKL. The germline V and J ends were trimmed by 5 bases and 0 bases, with 22 bases remaining between them. As DNA, the CDR3 is TGCGCCAGCAGCGAAAAAGGATTCCAAACCCAGATGAACACTGAAGCTTTCTTT. This gives the protein CASSEKGFQTQMNTEAFF.

The V gene is TRBV5-1, the J gene TRBJ2-5; TRBD1 matches 8 bases. V shed 1 base, J shed 1 base, and the junction held 9 bases outside the gene matches. The CDR3 is 17 amino acids. Germline values: CDR1 SGHRS, CDR2 YFSETQ. The DNA of the CDR3 is TGCGCCAGCAGCTTGACAGGGGGACCCTTGGTCCAAGAGACCCAGTACTTC. It yields the protein CASSLTGGPLVQETQYF.

This clonotype was counted ten times or more. The chain joins TRBV2 to TRBJ1-1, with D uncertain. The CDR3 runs 11 residues. In germline, CDR1 is SNHLY, CDR2 FYNNEI. Between the trimmed V and J ends, which lost 2 bases and 7 bases, there was a span of 5 bases. The CDR3 DNA sequence: TGTGCCAGCAGTGAACGAATTGAAGCTTTCTTT. Amino acids: CASSERIEAFF. The entire variable domain, with the rest obtained from reference TRBV2 and TRBJ1-1, is as follows: EPEVTQTPSHQVTQMGQEVILRCVPISNHLYFYWYRQILGQKVEFLVSFYNNEISEKSEIFDDQFSVERPDGSNFTLKIRSTKLEDSAMYFCASSERIEAFFGQGTRLTVV.

This clonotype was detected a few times. The chain carries TRBV15 and TRBJ2-5; D might be TRBD1 or TRBD2, each matching 7 bases. V lost 2 bases to trimming and J lost 4 bases, with 14 bases between them. This CDR3 is built from 15 residues. The germline CDR1 and CDR2 sequences are LNHNV and YYDKDF (reference sequence). The chain's CDR3 is CATSRPTGRVETQYF. In DNA form, the CDR3 reads TGTGCCACCAGCAGACCGACAGGGAGGGTAGAGACCCAGTACTTC.

The sample holds a few counts of this clonotype. The chain links TRBV7-3 to TRBJ2-2, with 10 bases fitting TRBD1. V shed 5 bases and J 2 bases; nucleotides not matched to a gene: 17. The germline gives CDR1 SGHTA, CDR2 FQGTGA. The CDR3 contains 20 residues. The CDR3 DNA follows: TGTGCCAGCAGCGCTTCCGGGACAGGGGACCTTAATATCAACACCGGGGAGCTGTTTTTT. Translating gives CASSASGTGDLNINTGELFF.

This clonotype was recorded a few times. The rearrangement joins TRBV24-1 to TRBJ2-4, with 8 bases aligning to TRBD1. With V trimmed by 10 bases and J by 6 bases, 1 base remained unmatched. The CDR3 has 11 residues. Germline CDR1 KGHDR, CDR2 SFDVKD. The CDR3: CATGQGNIQYF. DNA for the CDR3: TGTGCCACTGGACAGGGAAACATTCAGTACTTC.

This clonotype was observed a handful of times. This chain connects TRBV24-1 to TRBJ2-4; D is undetermined. The CDR3 is made up of 13 amino acids. The V end was cut by 5 bases, the J end by 0 bases, with 4 bases between. CDR1 is KGHDR, CDR2 SFDVKD, per germline. Written as DNA, the CDR3 is TGTGCCACCAGTGGCCTAGCCAAAAACATTCAGTACTTC. Translating it yields CATSGLAKNIQYF.

This clonotype has only a few counts. This chain connects TRBV6-2 or TRBV6-3 to TRBJ2-4, with D possibly matching TRBD1 (5 bases). V lost 5 bases and J 3 bases, leaving 17 bases between the germline ends. Germline V gene lookup returns CDR1 MNHEY and CDR2 SVGEGT. The CDR3 is 16 residues long. CDR3 coding DNA: TGTGCCAGCAGTGTTCCGGGCGACAGAGACAAAAACATTCAGTACTTC. The encoded protein is CASSVPGDRDKNIQYF.

A few counts support this clonotype. The genes are TRBV10-3 and TRBJ2-7; D not certain. CDR1 and CDR2 (germline): ENHRY, SYGVKD. The V and J ends lost 2 bases and 7 bases respectively, with 6 bases between them. The CDR3 loop spans 11 amino acids. In DNA, the CDR3 is TGTGCCATCAGTGAGCCTGGGGAGCAGTACTTC. It specifies CAISEPGEQYF.

This clonotype was detected ten times or more. The J gene is TRBJ1-1, the V gene TRBV29-1; D unclear. This CDR3 has 12 amino acids. Trimming took off 4 bases at V and 1 base at J, with 7 bases between the two ends. CDR1 is SQVTM and CDR2 is ANQGSEA in the germline V gene. CDR3 amino acids: CSVVRGNTEAFF. The CDR3 nucleotides read TGCAGCGTTGTTCGGGGGAACACTGAAGCTTTCTTT.

This clonotype was observed at least ten times. The rearrangement uses TRBV7-3 and TRBJ2-3, with 7 nucleotides matching TRBD2. Germline lookup yields CDR1 SGHTA and CDR2 FQGTGA. V lost 0 bases and J lost 0; bases outside the gene matches: 6. This CDR3 region has 17 residues. The CDR3 loop reads CASSLTTSDSSTDTQYF. In DNA form, the CDR3 reads TGTGCCAGCAGCTTAACTACTAGCGACTCTAGCACAGATACGCAGTATTTT.

The chain combines TRBV4-2 with TRBJ2-1; D possibly matches TRBD1 or TRBD2 (5 bases each). The CDR3 is 15 residues long. CDR1 is LGHNA and CDR2 is YNFKEQ in the germline V gene. With 0 bases removed from V and 6 bases from J, the gap between germline ends came to 12 bases. The CDR3 DNA reads TGTGCCAGCAGCCAAGAAGGGACCGGAGCCAATGAGCAGTTCTTC. Its protein product is CASSQEGTGANEQFF.

This clonotype was detected a few times. V usage is TRBV6-2 or TRBV6-3 and J usage is TRBJ2-1; 10 bases map to TRBD2. The CDR3 runs to 16 residues. J was trimmed by 2 bases and V by 4 bases; bases with no gene match: 5. Germline V gene data show CDR1 as MNHEY and CDR2 as SVGEGT. CDR3 bases: TGTGCCAGCAGTTTAGCGGGAGGCCAACCCTACAATGAGCAGTTCTTC. It translates to CASSLAGGQPYNEQFF.

On this clonotype: A junction boundary mismatches the germline segment, possibly from a read error. The V and J genes are TRBV28 and TRBJ1-5, with D unclear. The germline V gene has CDR1 MDHEN and CDR2 SYDVKM. The CDR3 covers 12 residues. The CDR3, as DNA: TGTGTCAGCAGTCCCGACGAACCTCTATCCCATTTT. This gives the protein CVSSPDEPLSHF.

This clonotype occurred a few times. The rearrangement uses TRBV29-1 and TRBJ2-7, with D unclear. The germline CDR1 and CDR2 sequences are SQVTM and ANQGSEA. The V end lost 5 bases, the J end lost 0 bases, and 8 bases lay between the germline ends. The CDR3 length is 12 residues. DNA of the CDR3: TGCAGCGTTTCCGCTAGCTCCTACGAGCAGTACTTC. Translating it yields CSVSASSYEQYF.

This clonotype was detected only a few times. The gene calls are TRBV6-2 or TRBV6-3 and TRBJ2-1; D might be TRBD2 (6 bases). The V end lost 2 bases, the J end lost 3 bases, and 20 bases lay between the germline ends. The CDR3 has 18 residues. Germline V CDR1 and CDR2: MNHEY, SVGEGT. The CDR3 DNA sequence: TGTGCCAGCAGTTACGTAATCGGATCCGGGAGCCTCTACAATGAGCAGTTCTTC. Amino acids: CASSYVIGSGSLYNEQFF.

This clonotype has at least ten counts. The chain combines TRBV18 with TRBJ2-5; 8 bases align to TRBD2. Germline CDR1 reads KGHSH; CDR2 reads LQKENI. This CDR3 has 15 residues. V lost 3 bases to trimming and J lost 5 bases; unmatched junction nucleotides: 8. This chain's CDR3 is CASSPGGAGVETQYF. For the CDR3, the DNA is TGTGCCAGCTCACCCGGAGGAGCGGGAGTCGAGACCCAGTACTTC.